Listed below are T cell receptor beta chains from one sample, sequenced in a study of cytomegalovirus exposure and HLA in healthy donors. Libraries were prepared by immunoSEQ multiplex PCR; TCRdb keeps only in-frame clonotypes and omits some of them. The sample records about 360,000 clones, 86% being singletons. The sequenced sample was PBMCs. The receptors originated from a woman in her late teens or twenties in good health and CMV-seronegative. The CDR3 runs from the conserved cysteine through the conserved F or W. A D gene is named only where the DNA matches it firmly. Size values are once, few and many counts, or a class for expanded clones, and some rows have none.

CDR3 length: 12; J gene: TRBJ2-7; D gene: -; V gene: TRBV2; clone size: -; CDR3 DNA: TGTGCCAGCAGTGTCCGTAACTACGAGCAGTACTTC; CDR3 protein: CASSVRNYEQYF
CDR3 length: 13; J gene: TRBJ2-3; D gene: -; V gene: TRBV19; clone size: -; CDR3 DNA: TGTGCCAGTAGTGGACTCGACCCGGGTACGCAGTATTTT; CDR3 protein: CASSGLDPGTQYF
CDR3 length: 15; J gene: TRBJ2-1; D gene: TRBD2; V gene: TRBV11-2; clone size: -; CDR3 DNA: TGTGCCAGCAGAAACGGAGGTACTAGCGGCGGTGAGCAGTTCTTC; CDR3 protein: CASRNGGTSGGEQFF
CDR3 length: 14; J gene: TRBJ2-5; D gene: -; V gene: TRBV7-2; clone size: -; CDR3 DNA: TGTGCCAGCAGCTTAGCCCCCGGGGGAGAGACCCAGTACTTC; CDR3 protein: CASSLAPGGETQYF
CDR3 length: 14; J gene: TRBJ2-7; D gene: TRBD2; V gene: TRBV28; clone size: -; CDR3 DNA: TGTGCCAGCAGTGTGGGGACTAGCGGATACGAGCAGTACTTC; CDR3 protein: CASSVGTSGYEQYF
CDR3 length: 15; J gene: TRBJ2-7; D gene: TRBD2; V gene: TRBV27; clone size: -; CDR3 DNA: TGTGCCAGCAGTTTAACTAGCGGGAGGGGTTACGAGCAGTACTTC; CDR3 protein: CASSLTSGRGYEQYF
CDR3 length: 16; J gene: TRBJ2-2; D gene: TRBD1; V gene: TRBV4-1; clone size: few; CDR3 DNA: TGCGCCAGCAGCCAAGAGGGACAGGGTTTCAACGGGGAGCTGTTTTTT; CDR3 protein: CASSQEGQGFNGELFF
CDR3 length: 14; J gene: TRBJ2-5; D gene: -; V gene: TRBV5-1; clone size: -; CDR3 DNA: TGCGCCAGCAGCTTGAAGGGGGGGATAGAGACCCAGTACTTC; CDR3 protein: CASSLKGGIETQYF
CDR3 length: 16; J gene: TRBJ2-6; D gene: TRBD2; V gene: TRBV2; clone size: -; CDR3 DNA: TGTGCCAGCACACCGGGCCGGGGGGCTGGGGCCAACGTCCTGACTTTC; CDR3 protein: CASTPGRGAGANVLTF
CDR3 length: 19; J gene: TRBJ2-3; D gene: TRBD2; V gene: TRBV7-2; clone size: -; CDR3 DNA: TGTGCCAGCAGCTTATCCTCAAGTAGCGGGAGAAAGAAGGCAGATACGCAGTATTTT; CDR3 protein: CASSLSSSSGRKKADTQYF
CDR3 length: 13; J gene: TRBJ1-1; D gene: -; V gene: TRBV28; clone size: -; CDR3 DNA: TGTGCCAGCAGCCAACACAGGGCCGCTGAAGCTTTCTTT; CDR3 protein: CASSQHRAAEAFF
CDR3 length: 14; J gene: TRBJ1-1; D gene: -; V gene: TRBV5-1; clone size: -; CDR3 DNA: TGCGCCAGCAGCTTGGGACAGGCCTACACTGAAGCTTTCTTT; CDR3 protein: CASSLGQAYTEAFF
CDR3 length: 11; J gene: TRBJ2-4; D gene: -; V gene: TRBV6-1; clone size: once; CDR3 DNA: TGTGCCAGCACCAACAGAAACATTCAGTACTTC; CDR3 protein: CASTNRNIQYF
CDR3 length: 15; J gene: TRBJ2-3; D gene: TRBD2; V gene: TRBV29-1; clone size: -; CDR3 DNA: TGCAGCGTTGAACTAAGCGGGGGTAACACAGATACGCAGTATTTT; CDR3 protein: CSVELSGGNTDTQYF
CDR3 length: 12; J gene: TRBJ1-3; D gene: TRBD1; V gene: TRBV27; clone size: few; CDR3 DNA: TGTGCCACCCAGGGGGCCGGAAACACCATATATTTT; CDR3 protein: CATQGAGNTIYF
CDR3 length: 16; J gene: TRBJ2-3; D gene: -; V gene: TRBV30; clone size: -; CDR3 DNA: TGTGCCTGGACCCCAGGCCTCCGAACCGGGGCAGATACGCAGTATTTT; CDR3 protein: CAWTPGLRTGADTQYF
CDR3 length: 18; J gene: TRBJ2-1; D gene: TRBD2; V gene: TRBV9; clone size: -; CDR3 DNA: TGTGCCAGCAGCGTAGGTCTTCCGGGACTAGCGACCTACAATGAGCAGTTCTTC; CDR3 protein: CASSVGLPGLATYNEQFF
CDR3 length: 16; J gene: TRBJ1-2; D gene: TRBD1; V gene: TRBV6-4; clone size: few; CDR3 DNA: TGTGCCAGCAGTGACTCGACGGACAGGGTTTCTGGGGGCTACACCTTC; CDR3 protein: CASSDSTDRVSGGYTF
CDR3 length: 17; J gene: TRBJ2-1; D gene: TRBD2; V gene: TRBV28; clone size: -; CDR3 DNA: TGTGCCAGCAGTCTAACTCCCGGGACTAGCGGGGGGAATGAGCAGTTCTTC; CDR3 protein: CASSLTPGTSGGNEQFF
CDR3 length: 17; J gene: TRBJ2-7; D gene: -; V gene: TRBV5-1; clone size: -; CDR3 DNA: TGCGCCAGCAGCCCGGGGCTGGGGGCCCAACGGTCCTACGAGCAGTACTTC; CDR3 protein: CASSPGLGAQRSYEQYF
CDR3 length: 15; J gene: TRBJ1-2; D gene: -; V gene: TRBV18; clone size: -; CDR3 DNA: TGTGCCAGCTCACCACCCCGGACATCTAACTATGGCTACACCTTC; CDR3 protein: CASSPPRTSNYGYTF
CDR3 length: 13; J gene: TRBJ1-5; D gene: -; V gene: TRBV7-2; clone size: -; CDR3 DNA: TGTGCCAGCAGCTTGACGGGGGGTCAGCCCCAGCATTTT; CDR3 protein: CASSLTGGQPQHF
CDR3 length: 13; J gene: TRBJ2-3; D gene: -; V gene: TRBV30; clone size: -; CDR3 DNA: TGTGCCTGGAGTCCGGGATCCACAGATACGCAGTATTTT; CDR3 protein: CAWSPGSTDTQYF
CDR3 length: 16; J gene: TRBJ2-2; D gene: TRBD2; V gene: TRBV11-1; clone size: -; CDR3 DNA: TGTGCCAGCAGCTTAACTAGCGGGGGGGCCACCGGGGAGCTGTTTTTT; CDR3 protein: CASSLTSGGATGELFF
CDR3 length: 16; J gene: TRBJ1-6; D gene: -; V gene: TRBV30; clone size: -; CDR3 DNA: TGTGCCTGGAGCTACCGACTCGCGGGGTGGGGTTCACCCCTCCACTTT; CDR3 protein: CAWSYRLAGWGSPLHF
CDR3 length: 13; J gene: TRBJ2-5; D gene: -; V gene: TRBV11-3; clone size: -; CDR3 DNA: TGTGCCAGCAGCTCAGGACAGCAAGAGACCCAGTACTTC; CDR3 protein: CASSSGQQETQYF
CDR3 length: 14; J gene: TRBJ2-7; D gene: TRBD1; V gene: TRBV19; clone size: -; CDR3 DNA: TGTGCCAGCGAGCCCGGGACAGGGTCCTACGAGCAGTACTTC; CDR3 protein: CASEPGTGSYEQYF
CDR3 length: 17; J gene: TRBJ2-1; D gene: TRBD2; V gene: TRBV4-1; clone size: -; CDR3 DNA: TGCGCCAGCAGCCAAGATTCCGGGGGGGCCCCCTACAATGAGCAGTTCTTC; CDR3 protein: CASSQDSGGAPYNEQFF
CDR3 length: 14; J gene: TRBJ1-1; D gene: TRBD1; V gene: TRBV5-1; clone size: -; CDR3 DNA: TGCGCCAGCAGCCCGGGACAGGGGCGGCTAGAAGCTTTCTTT; CDR3 protein: CASSPGQGRLEAFF
CDR3 length: 15; J gene: TRBJ1-1; D gene: -; V gene: TRBV5-1; clone size: -; CDR3 DNA: TGCGCCAGCAGCTTGGGTCCCGGGGTGAGGACTGAAGCTTTCTTT; CDR3 protein: CASSLGPGVRTEAFF
CDR3 length: 16; J gene: TRBJ2-4; D gene: -; V gene: TRBV28; clone size: -; CDR3 DNA: TGTGCCAGCAGTTCCCCTGGGGGGTTAGCCAAAAACATTCAGTACTTC; CDR3 protein: CASSSPGGLAKNIQYF
CDR3 length: 16; J gene: TRBJ2-1; D gene: TRBD2; V gene: TRBV4-2; clone size: once; CDR3 DNA: TGTGCCAGCAGCCTCGGACTAGCGGGAGGATACAATGAGCAGTTCTTC; CDR3 protein: CASSLGLAGGYNEQFF
CDR3 length: 14; J gene: TRBJ1-1; D gene: TRBD1; V gene: TRBV6-1; clone size: -; CDR3 DNA: TGTGCCAGCAGTCACCTGACAGGGGGGACTGAAGCTTTCTTT; CDR3 protein: CASSHLTGGTEAFF
CDR3 length: 17; J gene: TRBJ2-2; D gene: -; V gene: TRBV27; clone size: -; CDR3 DNA: TGTGCCAGCAGTCCTTCGTTTGGGGCGGTCAACACCGGGGAGCTGTTTTTT; CDR3 protein: CASSPSFGAVNTGELFF
CDR3 length: 18; J gene: TRBJ2-3; D gene: -; V gene: TRBV19; clone size: -; CDR3 DNA: TGTGCCAGTAGTATAGGGTGGGGTGTGCGGACACACACAGATACGCAGTATTTT; CDR3 protein: CASSIGWGVRTHTDTQYF
CDR3 length: 15; J gene: TRBJ2-6; D gene: TRBD1; V gene: TRBV5-1; clone size: -; CDR3 DNA: TGCGCCAGCAGACAACAGGGGTCTGGGGCCAACGTCCTGACTTTC; CDR3 protein: CASRQQGSGANVLTF
CDR3 length: 14; J gene: TRBJ2-7; D gene: TRBD2; V gene: TRBV18; clone size: few; CDR3 DNA: TGTGCCAGCTCACCTAATAGTTGGGCGGGAGTGCAGTACTTC; CDR3 protein: CASSPNSWAGVQYF
CDR3 length: 20; J gene: TRBJ2-3; D gene: TRBD2; V gene: TRBV5-1; clone size: -; CDR3 DNA: TGCGCCAGCAGCAAGGCGGGCACTAGCGGGAGCTGGACGGTTACAGATACGCAGTATTTT; CDR3 protein: CASSKAGTSGSWTVTDTQYF
CDR3 length: 16; J gene: TRBJ2-7; D gene: TRBD2; V gene: TRBV7-8; clone size: -; CDR3 DNA: TGTGCCAGCAGCTCCCTGACTAGCGGGAAGGTATACGAGCAGTACTTC; CDR3 protein: CASSSLTSGKVYEQYF
CDR3 length: 14; J gene: TRBJ1-5; D gene: TRBD1; V gene: TRBV4-1; clone size: -; CDR3 DNA: TGCGCCAGCAGCACAGACAGGGATAGTCAGCCCCAGCATTTT; CDR3 protein: CASSTDRDSQPQHF
CDR3 length: 16; J gene: TRBJ2-7; D gene: TRBD2; V gene: TRBV4-2; clone size: many; CDR3 DNA: TGTGCCAGCAGCCACGAAGAAGGCGGGGGCTCCTACGAGCAGTACTTC; CDR3 protein: CASSHEEGGGSYEQYF
CDR3 length: 17; J gene: TRBJ2-7; D gene: TRBD2; V gene: TRBV28; clone size: once; CDR3 DNA: TGTGCCAGCAGTTTAAAGTTGGGAGGGCAGAGCTCCTACGAGCAGTACTTC; CDR3 protein: CASSLKLGGQSSYEQYF
CDR3 length: 12; J gene: TRBJ1-1; D gene: -; V gene: TRBV28; clone size: -; CDR3 DNA: TGTGCCAGCAGTCCCAGGGTAGCGGGAGCTTTCTTT; CDR3 protein: CASSPRVAGAFF
CDR3 length: 14; J gene: TRBJ1-1; D gene: -; V gene: TRBV27; clone size: -; CDR3 DNA: TGTGCCAGCAGGCCGGGGATCCGAACCGCTGAAGCTTTCTTT; CDR3 protein: CASRPGIRTAEAFF
CDR3 length: 16; J gene: TRBJ1-4; D gene: TRBD1; V gene: TRBV2; clone size: -; CDR3 DNA: TGTGCCAGCAGAGGCCGGACAGGCGTACTGAATGAAAAACTGTTTTTT; CDR3 protein: CASRGRTGVLNEKLFF
CDR3 length: 13; J gene: TRBJ1-2; D gene: TRBD1; V gene: TRBV18; clone size: -; CDR3 DNA: TGTGCCAGCTCACTAGGGACAGACCCTGGCTACACCTTC; CDR3 protein: CASSLGTDPGYTF
CDR3 length: 16; J gene: TRBJ2-7; D gene: TRBD2; V gene: TRBV27; clone size: -; CDR3 DNA: TGTGCCAGCAGTCCCAGACTAGCGGGAGGGCCGAGGGAGCAGTACTTC; CDR3 protein: CASSPRLAGGPREQYF
CDR3 length: 15; J gene: TRBJ1-2; D gene: -; V gene: TRBV10-1; clone size: once; CDR3 DNA: TGCGCCAGCAGTGACGGGAGGACTGGACAAGATGGCTACACCTTC; CDR3 protein: CASSDGRTGQDGYTF